Presented here are 7 T cell receptor beta chains from one specimen sequenced in a study of regulatory T cells in long-lasting Graves disease. As for time point: persistent/refractory GD, antithyroid drugs over 5 years with positive TRAb. From RNA extracted from PBMCs, the TCR library was made. Arm-PCR of CDR3 regions with iRepertoire HTBI primers generated TCR beta libraries. TCRdb re-called the multiplex PCR reads with MiXCR, one entry per CDR3 protein. The top ten hold approximately 14% of the sample, which has around 460,000 distinct CDR3 sequences, under 25% seen once. The sequencing here drew on peripheral blood mononuclear cells (PBMCs), taken when the disease was refractory, from a patient treated with antithyroid drugs. The receptors come from a female donor with Graves disease.

The rearrangement links TRBV11-2 to TRBJ1-3, with D tentatively TRBD1 (6 bases). Between the trimmed V and J ends, which lost 5 bases and 0 bases, there was a span of 11 bases. This CDR3 spans 15 amino acids. The V gene's germline CDR1 is SGHAT and CDR2 FQNNGV. The DNA of the CDR3 is TGTGCCAGCAGCGCGAACAGGGCCTCTGGAAACACCATATATTTT. Residues: CASSANRASGNTIYF.

The chain uses TRBV28 and TRBJ2-7; 8 nucleotides align to TRBD2. CDR3 length: 15 residues. Germline loops: CDR1 MDHEN, CDR2 SYDVKM. Trimming cost V 4 bases and J 6 bases; bases outside gene matches: 11. DNA for the CDR3: TGTGCCAGCAGTTCCCGGGGGGGGGGAGCACGCGAGCAGTACTTC. Translating it yields CASSSRGGGAREQYF. Full variable domain (outside the CDR3, taken from reference TRBV28 and TRBJ2-7): DVKVTQSSRYLVKRTGEKVFLECVQDMDHENMFWYRQDPGLGLRLIYFSYDVKMKEKGDIPEGYSVSREKKERFSLILESASTNQTSMYLCASSSRGGGAREQYFGPGTRLTVT.

The rearrangement links TRBV27 to TRBJ1-5; maybe TRBD1 (5 bases). The germline CDR1 and CDR2 sequences are MNHEY and SMNVEV (reference sequence). The V end was cut by 3 bases, the J end by 5 bases, with 11 bases between. There are 14 residues in the CDR3. The CDR3 sequence: CASSFGASDQPQHF. CDR3 DNA sequence: TGTGCCAGCAGTTTTGGGGCTAGTGATCAGCCCCAGCATTTT.

The rearrangement links TRBV2 to TRBJ2-7; the D gene is possibly TRBD2 (6 bases). The germline CDR1 and CDR2 sequences are SNHLY and FYNNEI. V was cut by 6 bases and J by 2 bases, with 26 bases left in between. CDR3 size: 18 residues. CDR3 sequence reads: CASSVPSLVEGTPYEQYF. The CDR3 bases are TGTGCCAGCAGCGTACCCTCTTTGGTGGAGGGGACCCCCTACGAGCAGTACTTC.

This chain uses TRBV20-1 with TRBJ1-5; D remains unclear. The germline CDR1 and CDR2 sequences are DFQATT and SNEGSKA (reference sequence). With 3 bases removed from V and 2 bases from J, the gap between germline ends came to 8 bases. The CDR3 sequence is 13 residues long. The chain's CDR3 is CSARADGNQPQHF. The CDR3, as DNA: TGCAGTGCTAGGGCAGATGGCAATCAGCCCCAGCATTTT.

V gene TRBV6-2 or TRBV6-3 combines with J gene TRBJ2-5; TRBD2 matches at 7 bases. CDR3 size: 15 residues. CDR1 MNHEY and CDR2 SVGEGT come from the germline V gene. With 2 bases clipped from V and 5 bases from J, the junction kept 8 bases outside the gene matches. The CDR3 spells CASSYPKSGTETQYF. CDR3 coding DNA: TGTGCCAGCAGTTACCCGAAAAGCGGGACTGAGACCCAGTACTTC.

This clonotype was observed at least ten times. V usage is TRBV12-3 or TRBV12-4 and J usage is TRBJ1-2, with D maybe TRBD1 (6 bases). Trimming took off 2 bases at V and 4 bases at J, with 14 bases between the two ends. The CDR3 spans 15 residues. The CDR3 DNA is TGTGCCAGCAGTTTATCCCCCCAGGGGATCTATGGCTACACCTTC. Protein sequence: CASSLSPQGIYGYTF.